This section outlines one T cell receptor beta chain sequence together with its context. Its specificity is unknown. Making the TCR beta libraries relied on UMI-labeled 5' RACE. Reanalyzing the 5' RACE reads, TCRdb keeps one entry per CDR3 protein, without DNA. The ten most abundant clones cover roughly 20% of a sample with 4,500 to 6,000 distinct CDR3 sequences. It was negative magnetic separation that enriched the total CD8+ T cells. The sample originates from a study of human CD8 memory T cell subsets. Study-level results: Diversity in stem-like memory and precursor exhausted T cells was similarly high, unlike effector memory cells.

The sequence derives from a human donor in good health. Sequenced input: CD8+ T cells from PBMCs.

The CDR3 sequence is CATRPLGDTLSETQYF. The V and J genes are TRBV25-1 and TRBJ2-5; there is no DNA to check the TCRdb D call of TRBD1. Per germline, CDR1 MGHDK and CDR2 SYGVNS. CDR3 length equals 16 residues. Using reference TRBV25-1 and TRBJ2-5 for the parts outside the CDR3, the full variable domain is EADIYQTPRYLVIGTGKKITLECSQTMGHDKMYWYQQDPGMELHLIHYSYGVNSTEKGDLSSESTVSRIRTEHFPLTLESARPSHTSQYLCATRPLGDTLSETQYFGPGTRLLVL.